This entry describes one TCR beta chain. The CDR3 has 14 amino acids. The germline V gene has CDR1 MGHRA and CDR2 YSYEKL. The V segment lost 10 bases and the J segment 5 bases; nucleotides outside the gene matches: 11. This sample was taken from a study of T cell changes during pregnancy in multiple sclerosis. TCRdb keeps only in-frame clones here, not all; method: immunoSEQ multiplex PCR. The sample lists fewer than 130,000 clones, roughly nine tenths seen once, with about 3.5% in the top ten. The sequenced sample was peripheral blood, obtained after pregnancy. The chain couples TRBV4-1 to TRBJ2-7; 10 bases fit TRBD2. This receptor was identified in a female donor with multiple sclerosis, enrolled in a pregnancy study. As DNA, the CDR3 is TGCGCCATCCAGGCGGGGCTAGCGGGGGACGAGCAGTACTTC. Translation gives CAIQAGLAGDEQYF.